The rows below give T cell receptor beta chains drawn from one sample of a study of radiation and T cells in renal cell carcinoma. The data were produced by immunoSEQ multiplex PCR, yet TCRdb's version contains in-frame clones alone and is incomplete. The sample includes some 8,400 clones, around 64% seen only once; the top ten take roughly 21%. The sample here was tumor tissue, taken from a patient whose treatment was nephrectomy without radiotherapy. The receptors stem from a man in his 60s with renal cell carcinoma. The CDR3 runs from the conserved cysteine through the conserved F or W. The D gene is left open where the match is weak. Clone size is stated in some rows and not others, as once, few, many or a class when expanded.

V gene: TRBV30
clone size: NA
J gene: TRBJ2-2
D gene: NA
CDR3 protein: CAWSVDGTGELFF
CDR3 DNA: TGTGCCTGGAGTGTAGACGGGACCGGGGAGCTGTTTTTT

V gene: TRBV7-2
clone size: once
J gene: TRBJ1-4
D gene: NA
CDR3 protein: CASSLREGEKLFF
CDR3 DNA: TGTGCCAGCAGCTTACGGGAAGGGGAAAAACTGTTTTTT

V gene: TRBV7-9
clone size: NA
J gene: TRBJ1-2
D gene: NA
CDR3 protein: CASSLASGNYGYTF
CDR3 DNA: TGTGCCAGCAGCTTAGCGTCCGGTAACTATGGCTACACCTTC

V gene: TRBV5-6
clone size: NA
J gene: TRBJ2-5
D gene: TRBD2
CDR3 protein: CASRRTGGETQYF
CDR3 DNA: TGTGCCAGCAGGCGGACGGGAGGCGAGACCCAGTACTTC

V gene: TRBV7-2
clone size: few
J gene: TRBJ2-3
D gene: TRBD2
CDR3 protein: CASSPGLGTDTQYF
CDR3 DNA: TGTGCCAGCAGCCCGGGACTAGGGACAGATACGCAGTATTTT

V gene: TRBV7-9
clone size: NA
J gene: TRBJ2-4
D gene: NA
CDR3 protein: CASSPTEVAKNIQYF
CDR3 DNA: TGTGCCAGCAGCCCGACTGAGGTAGCCAAAAACATTCAGTACTTC

V gene: TRBV2
clone size: few
J gene: TRBJ1-5
D gene: TRBD1
CDR3 protein: CASSDRGQANQPQHF
CDR3 DNA: TGTGCCAGCAGTGATCGGGGACAGGCGAATCAGCCCCAGCATTTT

V gene: TRBV28
clone size: NA
J gene: TRBJ1-4
D gene: TRBD1
CDR3 protein: CASSLVGQGDEKLFF
CDR3 DNA: TGTGCCAGCAGTTTGGTGGGACAGGGGGATGAAAAACTGTTTTTT

V gene: TRBV18
clone size: NA
J gene: TRBJ1-2
D gene: NA
CDR3 protein: CASSPTDSNEYGYTF
CDR3 DNA: TGTGCCAGCTCACCAACGGACAGTAATGAATATGGCTACACCTTC

V gene: TRBV9
clone size: NA
J gene: TRBJ1-2
D gene: NA
CDR3 protein: CASSTIRGYTF
CDR3 DNA: TGTGCCAGCAGCACCATCCGTGGCTACACCTTC

V gene: TRBV4-1
clone size: NA
J gene: TRBJ1-5
D gene: NA
CDR3 protein: CASSQGNQPQHF
CDR3 DNA: TGCGCCAGCAGCCAAGGGAATCAGCCCCAGCATTTT

V gene: TRBV7-9
clone size: few
J gene: TRBJ2-5
D gene: NA
CDR3 protein: CASSFAGISKRETQYF
CDR3 DNA: TGTGCCAGCAGCTTCGCAGGGATATCTAAAAGAGAGACCCAGTACTTC

V gene: TRBV12-5
clone size: NA
J gene: TRBJ2-1
D gene: NA
CDR3 protein: CASGFSHDEQFF
CDR3 DNA: TGTGCTAGTGGTTTTTCCCATGATGAGCAGTTCTTC

V gene: TRBV27
clone size: NA
J gene: TRBJ2-1
D gene: NA
CDR3 protein: CATHGRGYNEQFF
CDR3 DNA: TGTGCCACTCACGGGCGGGGTTACAATGAGCAGTTCTTC

V gene: TRBV7-2
clone size: NA
J gene: TRBJ2-7
D gene: TRBD2
CDR3 protein: CASSIGEGPNEQYF
CDR3 DNA: TGTGCCAGCAGCATCGGGGAGGGCCCGAACGAGCAGTACTTC

V gene: TRBV5-4
clone size: NA
J gene: TRBJ2-6
D gene: NA
CDR3 protein: CASIGRPGANVLTF
CDR3 DNA: TGTGCCAGTATCGGAAGACCTGGGGCCAACGTCCTGACTTTC

V gene: TRBV27
clone size: few
J gene: TRBJ1-1
D gene: NA
CDR3 protein: CASSQGAREAFF
CDR3 DNA: TGTGCCAGCAGTCAGGGCGCCCGGGAGGCTTTCTTT

V gene: TRBV7-2
clone size: NA
J gene: TRBJ2-5
D gene: NA
CDR3 protein: CASSRKSGQETQYF
CDR3 DNA: TGTGCCAGCAGCCGCAAATCAGGCCAAGAGACCCAGTACTTC

V gene: TRBV7-3
clone size: NA
J gene: TRBJ2-7
D gene: NA
CDR3 protein: CASSPPGQKYSYEQYF
CDR3 DNA: TGTGCCAGCAGCCCCCCTGGACAGAAATACTCCTACGAGCAGTACTTC

V gene: TRBV6-5
clone size: once
J gene: TRBJ1-4
D gene: NA
CDR3 protein: CASGLTRGGEKLFF
CDR3 DNA: TGTGCCAGCGGACTGACGCGGGGGGGTGAAAAACTGTTTTTT